In this sample, the clone carrying this TCR beta chain turned up a few times. The data derive from a study of T-cell memory formation after mild COVID-19. Study context: TCR clusters were largely donor specific.

TCRdb re-analysed the 5' RACE reads in MiXCR, keeping a single row per CDR3 protein. The table shows roughly 480,000 distinct CDR3 sequences, with about 23% occurring only once. This CDR3 region has 15 residues. Germline V gene sequence: CDR1 ENHRY, CDR2 SYGVKD. Trimming took 4 bases from V and 0 from J, leaving 11 bases between them. This sequence originates from an adult woman who had mild COVID-19 (a few samples of this study predate the infection). Cell type and time point are not known. The chain employs TRBV10-3 and TRBJ2-3, with a possible D match to TRBD1 (5 bases). Material: PBMCs or a T cell subset sorted from them (not recorded which). CDR3 sequence: CAISGRQTSTDTQYF. The DNA for the CDR3 is TGTGCCATCAGTGGCAGACAGACTAGCACAGATACGCAGTATTTT.